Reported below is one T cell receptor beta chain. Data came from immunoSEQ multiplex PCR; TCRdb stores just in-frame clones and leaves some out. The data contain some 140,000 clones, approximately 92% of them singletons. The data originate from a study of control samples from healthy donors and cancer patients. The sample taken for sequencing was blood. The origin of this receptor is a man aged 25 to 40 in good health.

The CDR3 region is CASSQGWDTEAFF. The DNA of the CDR3 is TGTGCCAGCAGCCAGGGATGGGACACTGAAGCTTTCTTT. The rearrangement links TRBV11-2 to TRBJ1-1; possible D gene TRBD1, 5 bases. This CDR3 is 13 amino acids long. Per the germline V gene, CDR1 is SGHAT and CDR2 is FQNNGV. Trimming removed 5 bases from V and 3 bases from J, with 10 bases in between.